Described below is a single T cell receptor beta chain sequence and its context. V was clipped by 0 bases and J by 5 bases, with 13 bases between them. This CDR3 contains 15 residues. Germline lookup yields CDR1 MGHRA and CDR2 YSYEKL. Source study methods: By means of reference gene primer amplification, nucleated cell counts were estimated. Sequencing used immunoSEQ multiplex PCR; TCRdb keeps in-frame clones, though not all of them. The D gene and trimming were derived from the DNA, and the V and J assignments and clone size from that table. The sample lists roughly 280,000 clones, around 86% occurring once. These data belong to a study of blood T cell repertoires in COVID-19. Study-level background: Samples taken during acute and convalescent COVID-19 were collected in the United States, Italy and Spain. From T cells, B-cell-depleted T cells, or PBMCs came the material, which was cDNA or gDNA.

This TCR was sampled from a man in his fifties with acute or convalescent COVID-19. The rearrangement uses TRBV4-1 and TRBJ1-2; D gene uncertain. Sequencing was carried out using peripheral blood. The CDR3 protein is CASSQDQASTYGYTF. Here the CDR3 DNA reads TGCGCCAGCAGCCAAGATCAGGCCAGCACGTATGGCTACACCTTC.